These 27 T cell receptor beta chains were sequenced from one sample in a study of shared clonotypes between healthy human individuals. Naive CD8 cells comprised CD45RO-negative, CCR7-positively selected cells, excluding terminally differentiated effector memory CD45RA+ cells. Produced via immunoSEQ multiplex PCR; TCRdb's table is partial and in-frame only. Altogether some 600,000 clones are present, roughly 95% being singletons, with the ten largest covering less than 0.12%. Sequenced: naive CD8+ T cells sorted from blood. The receptors here all came from a woman younger than 45 in good health.

The chain joins TRBV28 to TRBJ2-7; TRBD2 matches at 15 bases. Germline V gene data show CDR1 as MDHEN and CDR2 as SYDVKM. The CDR3 contains 15 residues. This CDR3 is CGPGTSGRFRYEQYF. The CDR3 DNA reads TGTGGCCCTGGGACTAGCGGGAGGTTTCGGTACGAGCAGTACTTC.

A single count supports this clone. This chain joins TRBV28 and TRBJ1-3; D is possibly TRBD1 (5 bases). Trimming shortened V by 5 bases and J by 0 bases, and 14 bases separated the two germline ends. Germline loops: CDR1 MDHEN, CDR2 SYDVKM. This CDR3 has 16 residues. As DNA, the CDR3 is TGTGCCAGCAGTCCGCCCGGGGGGAGCTCTGGAAACACCATATATTTT. Protein sequence: CASSPPGGSSGNTIYF.

CDR3 in amino acids: CASSQLASTDTQYF. CDR3 coding DNA: TGTGCCAGCAGCCAACTAGCGAGCACAGATACGCAGTATTTT. J is TRBJ2-3 and V is TRBV7-9, with 7 bases fitting TRBD2. The J segment lost 0 bases and the V segment lost 5 bases, leaving 2 bases of the junction unmatched. The CDR3 totals 14 residues. Germline CDR1 and CDR2: SEHNR and FQNEAQ (reference sequence).

The chain couples TRBV27 to TRBJ2-1; no definite D call. CDR1 and CDR2 (germline): MNHEY, SMNVEV (reference sequence). CDR3 size: 13 residues. Trimming took off 5 bases at V and 6 bases at J, with 11 bases between the two ends. CDR3 nucleotide sequence: TGTGCCAGCAGTCCCCGGGTGGCCAATGAGCAGTTCTTC. As protein: CASSPRVANEQFF.

The CDR3 nucleotides read TGTGCCAGCTCACCACCCAAGGGACAGGGGGCTCGAGAGCAGTACTTC. Amino acid sequence: CASSPPKGQGAREQYF. The genes are TRBV18 and TRBJ2-7; 12 bases fit TRBD1. The CDR3 has 16 amino acids. Per germline, CDR1 KGHSH and CDR2 LQKENI. Trimming cost V 0 bases and J 7 bases; bases outside gene matches: 7.

V and J are TRBV28 and TRBJ2-7; 8 nucleotides align to TRBD1. This CDR3 contains 15 residues. The germline V gene encodes CDR1 MDHEN and CDR2 SYDVKM. V was pared by 1 base and J by 3 bases, with 5 bases of the junction left unmatched. The CDR3 DNA reads as TGTGCCAGCAGTTTATTTTCAGGGGGCGGCTACGAGCAGTACTTC. The encoded protein is CASSLFSGGGYEQYF.

The chain has TRBV9 and TRBJ1-2, with 10 bases identical to TRBD1. J was trimmed by 2 bases and V by 4 bases; bases with no gene match: 2. This CDR3 contains 14 residues. Germline V gives CDR1 SGDLS, CDR2 YYNGEE. The CDR3 nucleotides are TGTGCCAGCAGCTGGACAGGGGGGAACTATGGCTACACCTTC. Its translation: CASSWTGGNYGYTF.

The CDR3 nucleotides are TGTGCCAGTAGCCATACGACAGGGCGGACCGGGGAGCTGTTTTTT. Protein sequence: CASSHTTGRTGELFF. V gene TRBV19 combines with J gene TRBJ2-2; 7 nucleotides match TRBD1. The germline gives CDR1 LNHDA, CDR2 SQIVND (reference sequence). Trimming cost V 6 bases and J 5 bases; bases outside gene matches: 9. The CDR3 runs to 15 residues.

CDR3 sequence: CASSLGRLDRGDNEQFF. CDR3 in DNA: TGTGCCAGCAGCTTAGGCCGGCTGGACCGGGGGGACAATGAGCAGTTCTTC. The chain carries TRBV13 and TRBJ2-1; the match to TRBD2 covers 7 bases. The length of the CDR3 is 17 residues. V gave up 0 bases and J gave up 5 bases; unmatched junction bases: 10. Germline CDR1 and CDR2: PRHDT and FYEKMQ (reference sequence).

V usage is TRBV9 and J usage is TRBJ2-1; 11 nucleotides align to TRBD2. Trimming cost V 3 bases and J 3 bases; bases outside gene matches: 5. Germline loops: CDR1 SGDLS, CDR2 YYNGEE. This CDR3 has 16 amino acids. In DNA, the CDR3 is TGTGCCAGCAGCGAAACTAGCGGGAGTCACTACAATGAGCAGTTCTTC. Encoded protein: CASSETSGSHYNEQFF.

J is TRBJ1-5 and V is TRBV12-5, with a tentative D call TRBD1 (6 bases). The germline CDR1 and CDR2 sequences are LGHNT and FRNRAP. Trimming stripped 8 bases from V and 1 base from J, with 18 bases between. The length of the CDR3 is 16 residues. CDR3: CASLPPGTKSNQPQHF. CDR3 coding DNA: TGTGCTAGTCTCCCCCCCGGGACAAAAAGCAATCAGCCCCAGCATTTT.

The chain joins TRBV19 to TRBJ2-1; D gene ambiguous. The CDR3 totals 15 residues. The V gene's germline CDR1 is LNHDA and CDR2 SQIVND (reference sequence). With 2 bases removed from V and 5 bases from J, the gap between germline ends came to 13 bases. In nucleotides, the CDR3 is TGTGCCAGTAGTATAACCTCTAGAAGAGACAATGAGCAGTTCTTC. Translation gives CASSITSRRDNEQFF.

The V call is TRBV7-6, the J call TRBJ2-7; D assignment may be TRBD1 or TRBD2 (7 bases each). The CDR3 is 16 amino acids. V lost 5 bases and J 2 bases, leaving 19 bases between the germline ends. Germline CDR1 SGHVS, CDR2 FNYEAQ. The CDR3 DNA reads TGTGCCAGCAGCCAGATGTCTTCAGGGGGGGCCTACGAGCAGTACTTC. Its translation is CASSQMSSGGAYEQYF.

The chain is built from TRBV30 and TRBJ1-5, with a weak D call TRBD1 (5 bases). The CDR3 runs to 14 residues. Looked up from germline, CDR1 is GTSNPN and CDR2 is SVGIG (reference sequence). V lost 1 base and J lost 12, with 19 bases in between. The CDR3 DNA sequence: TGTGCCTGGAGTGCCGTGGAGCAAGGGGCTGACCAGCATTTT. It codes for CAWSAVEQGADQHF.

The rearrangement joins TRBV19 to TRBJ1-4; TRBD1 aligns across 9 bases. The CDR3 runs to 16 residues. Losses at the gene ends were 4 bases for V and 6 bases for J; bases not matched to a gene: 9. Germline CDR1 and CDR2: LNHDA and SQIVND (reference sequence). The CDR3 protein is CASSTTGGAAYEKLFF. In nucleotides, the CDR3 is TGTGCCAGTAGTACCACAGGGGGCGCTGCCTATGAAAAACTGTTTTTT.

This sequence joins TRBV5-5 and TRBJ1-1; D unclear. This CDR3 spans 16 amino acids. V was clipped by 0 bases and J by 4 bases, with 16 bases between them. Germline V lookup: CDR1 SGHKS, CDR2 YYEKEE (reference sequence). The CDR3 bases are TGTGCCAGCAGCTTGGCCGAATGGGTAAAGGGCACTGAAGCTTTCTTT. Amino acid sequence: CASSLAEWVKGTEAFF.

CDR3 in DNA: TGTGCCAGCAGCAGGACAGGGGCTAATGAAAAACTGTTTTTT. It specifies CASSRTGANEKLFF. The chain carries TRBV9 and TRBJ1-4; 9 bases map to TRBD1. The CDR3 is 14 amino acids. V gave up 4 bases and J gave up 3 bases; unmatched junction bases: 1. The germline V gene encodes CDR1 SGDLS and CDR2 YYNGEE.

The chain is built from TRBV13 and TRBJ1-2; no reliable D call. Trimming left V 4 bases short and J 12 bases short, with 24 bases between. This CDR3 has 15 residues. The germline V gene has CDR1 PRHDT and CDR2 FYEKMQ (reference sequence). The CDR3 spells CASSSSNKGGPSDTF. As DNA, the CDR3 is TGTGCCAGCAGCTCAAGTAACAAGGGAGGACCGTCGGACACCTTC.

The V call is TRBV21-1, the J call TRBJ2-7; TRBD1 is the table's D call, not checked against the DNA. TRBV21-1 is annotated as a pseudogene. This CDR3 comprises 16 residues. CDR3: CASSNDRDRATYEQYF. For the CDR3, the DNA is TGTGCCAGCAGCAATGACCGGGACAGGGCCACCTACGAGCAGTACTTC.

The genes are TRBV10-2 and TRBJ2-7, with TRBD2 matching over 7 bases. V was pared by 3 bases and J by 5 bases, with 10 bases of the junction left unmatched. This CDR3 has 15 residues. Germline values: CDR1 WSHSY, CDR2 SAAADI. DNA of the CDR3: TGCGCCAGCAGTGACGCAGCGGGAATGGTCCACGAGCAGTACTTC. Translated, it gives CASSDAAGMVHEQYF.

The rearrangement joins TRBV7-8 to TRBJ2-7; D remains unclear. This CDR3 contains 16 residues. Looked up from germline, CDR1 is SGHVS and CDR2 is FQNEAQ. The V gene lost 3 bases and the J gene lost 2 bases, with 17 bases spanning the gap. CDR3 in amino acids: CASSLTLALAAYEQYF. DNA of the CDR3: TGTGCCAGCAGCTTGACTTTGGCCCTCGCCGCCTACGAGCAGTACTTC. Filled out from reference TRBV7-8 and TRBJ2-7, the complete variable domain reads GAGVSQSPRYKVAKRGQDVALRCDPISGHVSLFWYQQALGQGPEFLTYFQNEAQLDKSGLPSDRFFAERPEGSVSTLKIQRTQQEDSAVYLCASSLTLALAAYEQYFGPGTRLTVT.

This rearrangement joins TRBV4-1 to TRBJ2-7; D may be TRBD2 (6 bases). Trimming shortened V by 10 bases and J by 1 base, and 17 bases separated the two germline ends. Germline V CDR1 and CDR2: MGHRA, YSYEKL. The CDR3 is 14 residues long. DNA of the CDR3: TGCGCCACTTCGGAGGGACGACGTTCCTACGAGCAGTACTTC. This translates into CATSEGRRSYEQYF.

The V gene is TRBV29-1, the J gene TRBJ1-2; 10 nucleotides line up with TRBD1. Germline V lookup: CDR1 SQVTM, CDR2 ANQGSEA. Losses at the gene ends were 7 bases for V and 2 bases for J; bases not matched to a gene: 7. The CDR3 consists of 14 residues. The DNA for the CDR3 is TGCAGCGCTCGGACAGGGGGTGCAAACTATGGCTACACCTTC. Translating gives CSARTGGANYGYTF. The complete variable domain, with remaining parts taken from reference TRBV29-1 and TRBJ1-2, reads SAVISQKPSRDICQRGTSLTIQCQVDSQVTMMFWYRQQPGQSLTLIATANQGSEATYESGFVIDKFPISRPNLTFSTLTVSNMSPEDSSIYLCSARTGGANYGYTFGSGTRLTVV.

The chain employs TRBV4-2 and TRBJ2-3; no clear D. V gave up 0 bases and J gave up 4 bases, with 14 bases separating them. CDR1 and CDR2 from the germline V gene are LGHNA and YNFKEQ. The CDR3 contains 16 residues. The CDR3 spells CASSQDSVVLADTQYF. The CDR3 bases are TGTGCCAGCAGCCAAGATTCGGTAGTTCTTGCAGATACGCAGTATTTT.

The chain uses TRBV5-1 and TRBJ2-7; the D gene is possibly TRBD1 (7 bases). The germline V gene has CDR1 SGHRS and CDR2 YFSETQ. V lost 8 bases to trimming and J lost 0 bases, with 12 bases between them. The CDR3 length is 13 residues. As DNA, the CDR3 is TGCGCCAGTTCAGGGGGGATCTCCTACGAGCAGTACTTC. It yields the protein CASSGGISYEQYF.

The chain recombines TRBV10-3 with TRBJ2-7; D remains ambiguous. This CDR3 comprises 11 residues. Germline-derived CDR1 and CDR2 are ENHRY and SYGVKD. V shed 7 bases and J shed 2 bases, with 6 bases lying between them. This CDR3 is CAIKAAYEQYF. The CDR3 region has the DNA TGTGCCATCAAAGCTGCCTACGAGCAGTACTTC.

The CDR3 DNA reads as TGTGCCAGCAGCACCGGACAGACAGATACGCAGTATTTT. Its protein is CASSTGQTDTQYF. The rearrangement links TRBV7-8 to TRBJ2-3, with D perhaps matching TRBD1 (6 bases). Trimming removed 5 bases at V and 3 bases at J, with 9 bases between. Per the germline V gene, CDR1 is SGHVS and CDR2 is FQNEAQ. The CDR3 spans 13 residues.